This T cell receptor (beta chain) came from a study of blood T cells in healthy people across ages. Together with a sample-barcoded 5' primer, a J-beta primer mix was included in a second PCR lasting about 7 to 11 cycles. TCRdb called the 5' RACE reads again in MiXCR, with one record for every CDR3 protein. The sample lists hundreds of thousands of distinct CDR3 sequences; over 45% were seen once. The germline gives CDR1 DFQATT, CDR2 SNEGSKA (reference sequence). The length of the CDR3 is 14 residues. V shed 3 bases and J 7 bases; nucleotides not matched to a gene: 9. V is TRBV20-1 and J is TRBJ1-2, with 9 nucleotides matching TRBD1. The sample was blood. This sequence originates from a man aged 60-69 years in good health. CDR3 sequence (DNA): TGCAGTGCTAGGCCCCCGACAGGGGGGGGTGGCTACACCTTC. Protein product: CSARPPTGGGGYTF.